The subject of this entry is one TCR beta chain. The data originate from a study of blood T cell repertoires in COVID-19. TCRdb's table, derived via immunoSEQ multiplex PCR, lists solely in-frame clones and lacks some. This table holds roughly 220,000 clones, 80% to 90% found once. Germline CDR1 ENHRY, CDR2 SYGVKD. The CDR3 consists of 16 residues. J lost 4 bases, V lost 3 bases, and 10 bases had no gene match. The clonotype originates from a woman of 80 years or more with COVID-19, enrolled during active disease. The rearrangement joins TRBV10-3 to TRBJ1-1, with 8 nucleotides matching TRBD1. Sequencing used peripheral blood. CDR3 DNA sequence: TGTGCCATCAGTGACTACGGACAGGGAGGGAGCACTGAAGCTTTCTTT. This translates into CAISDYGQGGSTEAFF.